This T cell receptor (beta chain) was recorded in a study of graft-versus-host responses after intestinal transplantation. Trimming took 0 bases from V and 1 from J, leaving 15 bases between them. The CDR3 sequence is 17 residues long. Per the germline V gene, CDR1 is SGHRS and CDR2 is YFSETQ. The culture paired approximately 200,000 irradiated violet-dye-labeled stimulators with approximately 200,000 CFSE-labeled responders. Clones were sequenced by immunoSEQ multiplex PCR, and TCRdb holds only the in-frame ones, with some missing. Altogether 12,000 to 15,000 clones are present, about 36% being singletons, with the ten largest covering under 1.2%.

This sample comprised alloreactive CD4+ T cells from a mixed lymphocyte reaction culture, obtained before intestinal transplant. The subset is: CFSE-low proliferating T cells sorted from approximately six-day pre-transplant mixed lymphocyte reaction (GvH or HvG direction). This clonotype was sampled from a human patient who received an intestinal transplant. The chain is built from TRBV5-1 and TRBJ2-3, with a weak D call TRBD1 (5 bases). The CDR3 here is CASSLGGPWAGTDTQYF. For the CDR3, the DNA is TGCGCCAGCAGCTTGGGGGGCCCCTGGGCGGGCACAGATACGCAGTATTTT.